Following are 21 T cell receptor beta chains from one sample sequenced in a study of CD8+CD57+ T cells in acquired aplastic anemia. The template for TCR beta VDJ and CDR3 sequence profiling was genomic DNA. One entry per CDR3 protein, called by TCRdb with MiXCR from the reads. This repertoire shows approximately 99,000 distinct CDR3 sequences, around 50% found once; its top ten account for roughly a third. Sequencing was done on a sample of sorted CD4+, CD8+, or CD8+CD57+ T cells (not recorded which) from PBMCs. Source of these receptors: a human donor in good health, serving as a control.

This clonotype has more than one count but fewer than ten. The chain recombines TRBV6-2 or TRBV6-3 with TRBJ1-2; no clear D. Germline V CDR1 and CDR2: MNHEY, SVGEGT. Trimming removed 2 bases from V and 0 bases from J, with 19 bases in between. The CDR3 covers 18 residues. This CDR3 is CASSYPLSNPGANYGYTF. The CDR3 DNA reads as TGTGCCAGCAGTTACCCACTAAGCAACCCGGGAGCTAACTATGGCTACACCTTC.

This clonotype occurred once. V and J are TRBV7-2 and TRBJ1-1; TRBD1 aligns across 7 bases. V lost 5 bases, J lost 5 bases, and 11 bases stayed unmatched. The CDR3 loop spans 15 amino acids. The germline gives CDR1 SGHTA, CDR2 FQGNSA. The CDR3 reads CASSGHRGRGTEAFF. The CDR3 coding sequence is TGTGCCAGCAGCGGCCACAGGGGACGGGGGACTGAAGCTTTCTTT.

This rearrangement joins TRBV20-1 to TRBJ2-7; 12 bases align to TRBD1. This CDR3 contains 13 residues. V lost 3 bases to trimming and J lost 6 bases; unmatched junction nucleotides: 3. Looked up from germline, CDR1 is DFQATT and CDR2 is SNEGSKA (reference sequence). This chain's CDR3 is CSASRDRGREQYF. The CDR3 DNA is TGCAGTGCTAGCAGGGACAGGGGGCGCGAGCAGTACTTC.

This clonotype was counted at least ten times. The CDR3 does not end in the conserved phenylalanine or tryptophan, so this is likely a read error. No DNA is shown, since the ends of the CDR3 on it are uncertain; the CDR3 is the one TCRdb lists. The gene calls are TRBV5-4 and TRBJ1-4. Germline lookup yields CDR1 SGHNT and CDR2 YYREEE (reference sequence). The CDR3 is 9 amino acids long, termini counted. Here the CDR3 reads CASIVGLWV.

V usage is TRBV5-1 and J usage is TRBJ2-7; D might be TRBD1 (6 bases). Germline lookup yields CDR1 SGHRS and CDR2 YFSETQ. The CDR3 length is 14 residues. Between the trimmed V and J ends, which lost 3 bases and 2 bases, there was a span of 12 bases. In DNA form, the CDR3 reads TGCGCCAGCAGCTCGGCGGACAGCACCTACGAGCAGTACTTC. Its protein is CASSSADSTYEQYF.

This clonotype was seen more than once but under ten times. Its ends do not fully match the called genes, so a read error is possible. CDR3 residues: CARRAAVGTQPGYAF. DNA of the CDR3: TGTGCCCGGAGGGCAGCAGTAGGCACTCAGCCTGGCTACGCCTTC. This chain joins TRBV10-3 and TRBJ1-2; D gene unclear. Germline values: CDR1 ENHRY, CDR2 SYGVKD. The CDR3 totals 15 residues.

This clonotype is deemed large. J is TRBJ1-3 and V is TRBV15, with 9 bases lining up with TRBD1. V trimming: 4 bases; J trimming: 4 bases; junction bases outside the gene matches: 5. Germline V gene lookup returns CDR1 LNHNV and CDR2 YYDKDF (reference sequence). The CDR3 has 15 amino acids. The CDR3 protein is CATSIDGTGGNTIYF. The DNA for the CDR3 is TGTGCCACCAGCATCGACGGGACAGGGGGAAACACCATATATTTT.

The rearrangement joins TRBV25-1 to TRBJ2-7; perhaps TRBD2 as D (6 bases). Per germline, CDR1 MGHDK and CDR2 SYGVNS. The V end was cut by 4 bases, the J end by 7 bases, with 14 bases between. This CDR3 has 13 residues. The CDR3 is CASSGGVPREQYF. CDR3 DNA sequence: TGTGCCAGCAGTGGGGGGGTCCCCCGGGAGCAGTACTTC.

As regards this clonotype: Being one base from a much bigger clone, this may be a read error. The CDR3 does not end in the conserved phenylalanine or tryptophan, so this is likely a read error. The chain recombines TRBV9 with TRBJ2-5, with TRBD2 matching 14 bases. The germline V gene encodes CDR1 SGDLS and CDR2 YYNGEE. The CDR3 contains 16 residues. V gave up 3 bases and J gave up 5 bases; unmatched junction bases: 6. The CDR3 region has the DNA TGTGCCAGCAGCGCCATGACTAGCGGGGGGGCGGAGACCCAGTACCTC. Its translation is CASSAMTSGGAETQYL.

The chain carries TRBV7-3 and TRBJ2-6, with D tentatively TRBD1 (5 bases). Germline CDR1 reads SGHTA; CDR2 reads FQGTGA. Between the trimmed V and J ends, which lost 2 bases and 3 bases, there was a span of 8 bases. The CDR3 extends over 15 amino acids. CDR3 nucleotides: TGTGCCAGCAGCTTACAGGGATTTGGGGCCAACGTCCTGACTTTC. This codes for CASSLQGFGANVLTF.

Many counts were recorded for this clonotype. The chain carries TRBV4-3 and TRBJ1-3; the match to TRBD1 covers 7 bases. Trimming cost V 1 base and J 4 bases; bases outside gene matches: 4. The CDR3 length is 15 residues. CDR1 is LGHNA and CDR2 is YSLEER in the germline V gene. CDR3 coding DNA: TGCGCCAGCAGCCAAGGACAGGGCAACGGAAACACCATATATTTT. Translated: CASSQGQGNGNTIYF.

This clonotype showed up just once. The gene calls are TRBV4-2 and TRBJ1-2; D unresolved. This CDR3 spans 16 amino acids. Germline assignment: CDR1 LGHNA and CDR2 YNFKEQ. The V end was cut by 0 bases, the J end by 2 bases, with 13 bases between. The CDR3 coding sequence is TGTGCCAGCAGCCAAGACGCAGACACAGTCAACTATGGCTACACCTTC. Amino acids: CASSQDADTVNYGYTF.

This clonotype was seen repeatedly, ten times or more. The chain has TRBV10-3 and TRBJ2-1; D possibly matches TRBD1 or TRBD2 (5 bases each). Per germline, CDR1 ENHRY and CDR2 SYGVKD. This CDR3 spans 11 amino acids. V was clipped by 2 bases and J by 10 bases, with 6 bases between them. This CDR3 is CAISERDEQFF. The CDR3 region has the DNA TGTGCCATCAGTGAGAGGGACGAGCAGTTCTTC.

This clonotype occurred once. The V call is TRBV19, the J call TRBJ1-5, with D perhaps matching TRBD1 (5 bases). The CDR3 consists of 11 residues. The ends were cut back, 4 bases at V and 13 bases at J, with 11 bases in the middle. The germline gives CDR1 LNHDA, CDR2 SQIVND (reference sequence). The CDR3: CASSSDRRQHF. CDR3 nucleotide sequence: TGTGCCAGTAGTAGTGACAGACGGCAGCATTTT. The variable domain in full, completed from reference TRBV19 and TRBJ1-5, reads DGGITQSPKYLFRKEGQNVTLSCEQNLNHDAMYWYRQDPGQGLRLIYYSQIVNDFQKGDIAEGYSVSREKKESFPLTVTSAQKNPTAFYLCASSSDRRQHFGDGTRLSIL.

Points on this clonotype: This may be a read error, as it is one base from a much larger clone. The chain couples TRBV2 to TRBJ1-4; TRBD1 agrees at 9 bases. Germline V gene lookup returns CDR1 SNHLY and CDR2 FYNNEI. CDR3 length: 14 residues. CDR3 in amino acids: CASSVDRGNGKLFF. The CDR3, as DNA: TGTGCCAGCAGTGTGGACAGGGGAAATGGAAAACTGTTTTTT. Combining the CDR3 with reference TRBV2 and TRBJ1-4 gives the whole variable domain EPEVTQTPSHQVTQMGQEVILRCVPISNHLYFYWYRQILGQKVEFLVSFYNNEISEKSEIFDDQFSVERPDGSNFTLKIRSTKLEDSAMYFCASSVDRGNGKLFFGSGTQLSVL.

This clonotype appeared a few times. A read error is possible here, since a much larger clone lies one base away. The V and J genes are TRBV10-3 and TRBJ2-5; maybe TRBD1 (6 bases). Between the trimmed V and J ends, which lost 10 bases and 9 bases, there was a span of 21 bases. The germline gives CDR1 ENHRY, CDR2 SYGVKD. CDR3 length: 13 residues. The CDR3 region has the DNA TGTGCCAGCAGGGAGACAGCTAACAGGGCCCAGTACTTC. It encodes CASRETANRAQYF.

In this sample, this clonotype turned up many times. The chain uses TRBV25-1 and TRBJ1-3; TRBD1 might be the D (6 bases). This CDR3 has 15 amino acids. Trimming pared 1 base from V and 7 bases from J, leaving 14 bases between. Germline V gives CDR1 MGHDK, CDR2 SYGVNS. The CDR3 region is CASSELAGTGNTIYF. The CDR3, as DNA: TGTGCCAGCAGTGAATTGGCAGGTACAGGGAACACCATATATTTT.

This clonotype has just one count. The chain links TRBV6-5 to TRBJ2-4; a weak D match, TRBD1 (6 bases). Germline CDR1 and CDR2: MNHEY and SVGAGI. CDR3 length equals 16 residues. Trimming pared 6 bases from V and 3 bases from J, leaving 18 bases between. The chain's CDR3 is CASRKTGQAVKNIQYF. CDR3 DNA: TGTGCCAGCAGGAAGACAGGCCAGGCGGTCAAAAACATTCAGTACTTC.

The count of this clonotype is one. V usage is TRBV7-8 and J usage is TRBJ2-7; 11 bases fit TRBD1. Unmatched junction bases numbered 9, after V lost 5 bases and J lost 6 bases. The CDR3 is made up of 15 amino acids. Germline V lookup: CDR1 SGHVS, CDR2 FQNEAQ. The CDR3 DNA sequence: TGTGCCAGCAGCCCCCGGACAGGGGGCTCGGGCGAGCAGTACTTC. Its translation is CASSPRTGGSGEQYF. The full variable domain, completed using reference TRBV7-8 and TRBJ2-7, is GAGVSQSPRYKVAKRGQDVALRCDPISGHVSLFWYQQALGQGPEFLTYFQNEAQLDKSGLPSDRFFAERPEGSVSTLKIQRTQQEDSAVYLCASSPRTGGSGEQYFGPGTRLTVT.

This clonotype was seen more than once but under ten times. V usage is TRBV27 and J usage is TRBJ2-3, with TRBD1 matching over 9 bases. CDR1 is MNHEY and CDR2 is SMNVEV in the germline V gene (reference sequence). Unmatched junction bases numbered 17, after V lost 5 bases and J lost 5 bases. CDR3 length: 18 residues. CDR3 in DNA: TGTGCCAGCAGTACCAGACCGGGACAGGGTCCTGTTGGAGATACGCAGTATTTT. Protein product: CASSTRPGQGPVGDTQYF.

This clonotype was counted at least ten times. The V and J genes are TRBV4-1 and TRBJ2-7; D remains ambiguous. CDR1 is MGHRA and CDR2 is YSYEKL in the germline V gene. This CDR3 contains 14 residues. Trimming pared 3 bases from V and 5 bases from J, leaving 14 bases between. Here the CDR3 reads CASSQRLISNEQYF. The CDR3 DNA reads as TGCGCCAGCAGCCAGCGACTCATTAGCAACGAGCAGTACTTC.